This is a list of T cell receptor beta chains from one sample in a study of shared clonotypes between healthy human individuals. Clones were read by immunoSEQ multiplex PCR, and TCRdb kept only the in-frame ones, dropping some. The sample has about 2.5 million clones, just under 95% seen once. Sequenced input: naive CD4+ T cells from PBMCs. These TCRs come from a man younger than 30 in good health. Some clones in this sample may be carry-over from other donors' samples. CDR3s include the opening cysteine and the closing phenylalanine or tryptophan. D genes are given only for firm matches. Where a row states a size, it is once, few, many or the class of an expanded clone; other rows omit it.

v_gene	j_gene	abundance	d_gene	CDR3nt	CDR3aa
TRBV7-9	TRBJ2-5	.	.	TGTGCCAGCAGCTTACCGGGGGGCGTTCAGGAGACCCAGTACTTC	CASSLPGGVQETQYF
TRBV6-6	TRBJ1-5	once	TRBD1	TGTGCCAGCAGTCCCGGGACAGCCAGCAATCAGCCCCAGCATTTT	CASSPGTASNQPQHF
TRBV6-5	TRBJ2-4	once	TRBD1	TGTGCCAGCAGACGAGGACAGGGCAACAAAAACATTCAGTACTTC	CASRRGQGNKNIQYF
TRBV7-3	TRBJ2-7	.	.	TGTGCCAGCAGCTCCCCTTCGGAGGGCCGCGAGCAGTACTTC	CASSSPSEGREQYF
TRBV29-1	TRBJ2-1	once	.	TGCAGCGTGATCCGGGGGAGCTCCTACAATGAGCAGTTCTTC	CSVIRGSSYNEQFF
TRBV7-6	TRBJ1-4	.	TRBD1	TGTGCCAGCAGCTTAGTCCCCGGGACAGGGGGTCGAGTACTCCAAAAACTGTTTTTT	CASSLVPGTGGRVLQKLFF
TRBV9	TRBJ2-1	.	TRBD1	TGTGCCAGCAGCGCAAACCGGGACAGGGGAAAAAATGAGCAGTTCTTC	CASSANRDRGKNEQFF
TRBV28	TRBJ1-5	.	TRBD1	TGTGCCAGCAGCATAACCGGGACAGGGGGCTATCAGCCCCAGCATTTT	CASSITGTGGYQPQHF
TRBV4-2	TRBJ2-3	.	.	TGTGCCAGCAGCCAAGATAGGGAGTCGGATACGCAGTATTTT	CASSQDRESDTQYF
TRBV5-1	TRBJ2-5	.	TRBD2	TGCGCCAGCAGCTTTAGCGGGAACATAGAGACCCAGTACTTC	CASSFSGNIETQYF
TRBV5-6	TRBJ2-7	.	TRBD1	TGTGCCAGCAGCCAAAGAAGGGACAGGTACTACGAGCAGTACTTC	CASSQRRDRYYEQYF
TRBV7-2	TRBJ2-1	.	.	TGTGCCAGCAGCTTCGCGGCCCTCGAGCAGTTCTTC	CASSFAALEQFF
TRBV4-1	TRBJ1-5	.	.	TGCGCCAGCAGCCAATACAAGGGGCTGGGACAGCCCCAGCATTTT	CASSQYKGLGQPQHF
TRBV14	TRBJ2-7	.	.	TGTGCCAGCAGCCACCTTATTAAGGAGCAGTACTTC	CASSHLIKEQYF
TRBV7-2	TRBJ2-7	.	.	TGTGCCAGCAGCTTAGTTAGACTTGACGAGCAGTACTTC	CASSLVRLDEQYF
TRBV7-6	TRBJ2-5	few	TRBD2	TGTGCCAGCAGCTCATCTATGGCAGCGGGAGTTGTGGAGACCCAGTACTTC	CASSSSMAAGVVETQYF
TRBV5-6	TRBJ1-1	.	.	TGTGCCAGCAGCTTGTATGCAAGCGTCATCAGAGAAGCTTTCTTT	CASSLYASVIREAFF
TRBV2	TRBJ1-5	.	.	TGTGCCAGCAGTGAGGCGCCTTGGCCCCAGCATTTT	CASSEAPWPQHF
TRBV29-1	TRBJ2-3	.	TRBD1	TGCAGCGTTGAAGGGGACAGGGTGGGGACAGATACGCAGTATTTT	CSVEGDRVGTDTQYF
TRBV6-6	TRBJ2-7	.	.	TGTGCCAGCAGTTACACCCCCCCTAGCGAGCAGTACTTC	CASSYTPPSEQYF
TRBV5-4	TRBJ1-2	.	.	TGTGCCAGCAGCTTGCAGGGGCGGGGGGTAGGCTACACCTTC	CASSLQGRGVGYTF
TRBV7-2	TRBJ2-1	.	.	TGTGCCAGCAGCGGGGGGCGGCAGAACAATGAGCAGTTCTTC	CASSGGRQNNEQFF
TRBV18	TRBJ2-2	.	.	TGTGCCAGCTCACCGACGGAGCTGAACACCGGGGAGCTGTTTTTT	CASSPTELNTGELFF
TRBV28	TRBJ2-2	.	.	TGTGCCAGCAGTTTGGGGACCCGCACCGGGGAGCTGTTTTTT	CASSLGTRTGELFF
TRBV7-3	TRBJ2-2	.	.	TGTGCCAGCAGCGGCCGGGACACATGGGGCGGGGAGCTGTTTTTT	CASSGRDTWGGELFF
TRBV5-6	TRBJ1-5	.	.	TGTGCCAGCAGCATCTTTTCAGGGGTTCGTCAGCCCCAGCATTTT	CASSIFSGVRQPQHF
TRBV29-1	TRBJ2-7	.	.	TGCAGCGTTGGAAAAGACAGACTGGAGTACTTC	CSVGKDRLEYF
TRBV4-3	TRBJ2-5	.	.	TGCGCCAGCAGCCAATTTCTGTACCAAGAGACCCAGTACTTC	CASSQFLYQETQYF
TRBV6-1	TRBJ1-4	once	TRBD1	TGTGCCAGCAGTGATCCCGGGACAGGGAGTGAAAAACTGTTTTTT	CASSDPGTGSEKLFF
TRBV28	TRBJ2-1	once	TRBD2	TGTGCCAGCAATCTAGGACTAGCGGGAGGGTACAATGAGCAGTTCTTC	CASNLGLAGGYNEQFF
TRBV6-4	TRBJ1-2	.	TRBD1	TGTGCCAGCACTTTCGACAGGGGGCTTAATAGGAACTATGGCTACACCTTC	CASTFDRGLNRNYGYTF
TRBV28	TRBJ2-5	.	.	TGTGCCAGCAGTTTCTTAGGCGGCCAAGAGACCCAGTACTTC	CASSFLGGQETQYF
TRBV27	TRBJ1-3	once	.	TGTGCCAGCAGTTTTGTGTGGGGGCCTGGAAACACCATATATTTT	CASSFVWGPGNTIYF
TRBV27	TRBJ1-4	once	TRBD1	TGTGCCAGCTCTCCCGGGCAGGGGGCATGGGAACTGTTTTTT	CASSPGQGAWELFF